The clone carrying this T cell receptor (beta chain) was detected only a few times. Its antigen is not identified. This entry belongs to a study of T cell repertoires in cytomegalovirus infection. Turning to the study itself: From public TCR beta signatures came an indication of both CMV infection and matching HLA type. Whole-study findings and limits: The study identified carriers of CMV plus the relevant HLA from cumulative public TCR beta family frequency. Across the ex vivo response, the dominant clonotypes were HLA-C-restricted CMV-specific TCR beta clonotypes.

J was trimmed by 4 bases and V by 7 bases; bases with no gene match: 6. The CDR3 consists of 13 residues. CDR1 and CDR2 from the germline V gene are SQVTM and ANQGSEA. TCRdb fed the reads into MiXCR, producing one record per CDR3 protein. The sample has roughly 320,000 distinct CDR3 sequences, 9.6% seen once. The sequencing sample was made of PBMCs. This TCR came from a human donor in good health (CMV status not recorded). Some clones in this sample may be carry-over from other donors' samples. The V gene is TRBV29-1, the J gene TRBJ2-2; 7 positions agree with TRBD2. CDR3 sequence (DNA): TGCAGCGGATTTCTAGCGGCCACCGGGGAGCTGTTTTTT. Encoded protein: CSGFLAATGELFF.